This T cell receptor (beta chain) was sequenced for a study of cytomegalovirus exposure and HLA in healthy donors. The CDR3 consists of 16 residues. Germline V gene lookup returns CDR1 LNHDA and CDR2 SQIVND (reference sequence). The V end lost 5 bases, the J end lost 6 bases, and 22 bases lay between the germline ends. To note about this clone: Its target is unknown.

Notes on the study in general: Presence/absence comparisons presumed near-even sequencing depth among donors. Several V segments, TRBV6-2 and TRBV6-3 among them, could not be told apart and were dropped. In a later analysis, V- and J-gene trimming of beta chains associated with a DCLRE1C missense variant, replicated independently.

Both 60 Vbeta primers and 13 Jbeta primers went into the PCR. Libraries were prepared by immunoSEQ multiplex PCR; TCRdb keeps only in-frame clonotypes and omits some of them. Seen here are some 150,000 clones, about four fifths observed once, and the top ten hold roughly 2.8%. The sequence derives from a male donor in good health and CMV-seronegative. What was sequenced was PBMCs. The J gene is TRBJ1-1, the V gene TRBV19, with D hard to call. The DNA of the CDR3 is TGTGCCAGTAGTCTTGACGGGATAGGCAGTCTCCCTGAAGCTTTCTTT. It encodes CASSLDGIGSLPEAFF.